A single sample gave rise to the 16 T cell receptor beta chains below, sequenced in a study of control samples from healthy donors and cancer patients. Data came from immunoSEQ multiplex PCR; TCRdb stores just in-frame clones and leaves some out. Among 95,000 to 110,000 clones, around 89% were seen once, and the ten largest hold under 20%. The specimen was PBMCs. Receptors were obtained from a man in his 60s with lung cancer.

The chain uses TRBV9 and TRBJ2-6; no reliable D call. Between the trimmed V and J ends, which lost 0 bases and 5 bases, there was a span of 18 bases. The CDR3 is made up of 18 amino acids. In germline, CDR1 is SGDLS, CDR2 YYNGEE. As DNA, the CDR3 is TGTGCCAGCAGCGTAGCCGGACCGACCACCGTATGGGCCAACGTCCTGACTTTC. This encodes CASSVAGPTTVWANVLTF.

The chain recombines TRBV30 with TRBJ2-5; TRBD1 is a possible D gene (6 bases). The CDR3 runs 15 residues. V shed 2 bases and J shed 5 bases, with 18 bases lying between them. Germline CDR1 and CDR2: GTSNPN and SVGIG (reference sequence). The DNA for the CDR3 is TGTGCCTGGAGTTATTTGGACAGAAGAGGGGAGACCCAGTACTTC. Amino acid sequence: CAWSYLDRRGETQYF.

A few counts support this clone. The rearrangement uses TRBV6-4 and TRBJ1-6; TRBD1 is a possible D gene (6 bases). The V end was cut by 0 bases, the J end by 7 bases, with 10 bases between. CDR1 and CDR2 from the germline V gene are MRHNA and SNTAGT. CDR3 length: 15 residues. The CDR3 nucleotides read TGTGCCAGCAGTGACTCGCTGAGGGGGAATTCACCCCTCCACTTT. Translated, it gives CASSDSLRGNSPLHF.

The chain links TRBV29-1 to TRBJ1-1; the D gene is possibly TRBD1 (5 bases). This CDR3 contains 13 residues. Germline values: CDR1 SQVTM, CDR2 ANQGSEA. Trimming cost V 1 base and J 3 bases, with 9 bases left between them. The CDR3 sequence: CSVEGPGDTEAFF. In nucleotides, the CDR3 is TGCAGCGTTGAAGGCCCGGGGGACACTGAAGCTTTCTTT. Variable domain in full (rest from reference TRBV29-1 and TRBJ1-1): SAVISQKPSRDICQRGTSLTIQCQVDSQVTMMFWYRQQPGQSLTLIATANQGSEATYESGFVIDKFPISRPNLTFSTLTVSNMSPEDSSIYLCSVEGPGDTEAFFGQGTRLTVV.

The V gene is TRBV7-8, the J gene TRBJ1-1; 7 bases agree with TRBD1. The junction had 2 bases not matched to a gene; V was cut back by 2 bases and J by 2 bases. CDR3 size: 14 residues. Looked up from germline, CDR1 is SGHVS and CDR2 is FQNEAQ. This CDR3 reads CASSLTGENTEAFF. The CDR3 DNA follows: TGTGCCAGCAGCTTAACAGGGGAAAACACTGAAGCTTTCTTT. The variable domain in full, with the rest retrieved from reference TRBV7-8 and TRBJ1-1, is GAGVSQSPRYKVAKRGQDVALRCDPISGHVSLFWYQQALGQGPEFLTYFQNEAQLDKSGLPSDRFFAERPEGSVSTLKIQRTQQEDSAVYLCASSLTGENTEAFFGQGTRLTVV.

The chain couples TRBV4-2 to TRBJ1-2, with a weak D call TRBD1 (6 bases). CDR1 LGHNA and CDR2 YNFKEQ come from the germline V gene. Trimming stripped 0 bases from V and 3 bases from J, with 11 bases between. This CDR3 spans 15 amino acids. This chain's CDR3 is CASSQEGALDYGYTF. The CDR3 DNA sequence: TGTGCCAGCAGCCAAGAGGGGGCCTTAGACTATGGCTACACCTTC.

The chain joins TRBV6-2 or TRBV6-3 to TRBJ1-1, with 7 bases lining up with TRBD1. Germline lookup yields CDR1 MNHEY and CDR2 SVGEGT. The CDR3 extends over 14 amino acids. V lost 5 bases to trimming and J lost 1 base; unmatched junction nucleotides: 4. CDR3 in DNA: TGTGCCAGCAGTGGAAACAGGGGGAACACTGAAGCTTTCTTT. Its translation: CASSGNRGNTEAFF.

The gene calls are TRBV7-2 and TRBJ2-3; TRBD2 matches 10 bases. The CDR3 length is 15 residues. The germline V gene encodes CDR1 SGHTA and CDR2 FQGNSA. Trimming removed 3 bases from V and 4 bases from J; junction bases left unmatched: 4. The CDR3 is CASSFSSGGPDTQYF. In DNA form, the CDR3 reads TGTGCCAGCAGCTTTTCTAGCGGGGGCCCAGATACGCAGTATTTT. The variable domain in full, with the rest retrieved from reference TRBV7-2 and TRBJ2-3, is GAGVSQSPSNKVTEKGKDVELRCDPISGHTALYWYRQSLGQGLEFLIYFQGNSAPDKSGLPSDRFSAERTGGSVSTLTIQRTQQEDSAVYLCASSFSSGGPDTQYFGPGTRLTVL.

The chain is built from TRBV5-4 and TRBJ1-1; tentative D call: TRBD1 (6 bases). The CDR3 contains 14 residues. Looked up from germline, CDR1 is SGHNT and CDR2 is YYREEE (reference sequence). The V end was cut by 1 base, the J end by 1 base, with 8 bases between. The DNA for the CDR3 is TGTGCCAGCAGCTTGCGGACAGAGAACACTGAAGCTTTCTTT. Its protein product is CASSLRTENTEAFF.

The V call is TRBV29-1, the J call TRBJ1-1; 7 positions match TRBD1. The CDR3 is 12 amino acids. The germline V gene encodes CDR1 SQVTM and CDR2 ANQGSEA. The CDR3 region is CSGDRMNTEAFF. The CDR3 nucleotides read TGCAGTGGGGACAGAATGAACACTGAAGCTTTCTTT.

This chain connects TRBV13 to TRBJ1-1; D possibly corresponds to TRBD1 (6 bases). CDR1 and CDR2 from the germline V gene are PRHDT and FYEKMQ (reference sequence). The V end lost 7 bases, the J end lost 3 bases, and 18 bases lay between the germline ends. The CDR3 covers 15 residues. The CDR3: CASTLRGAWYTEAFF. The CDR3 bases are TGTGCCAGCACCCTACGGGGGGCTTGGTACACTGAAGCTTTCTTT.

This chain joins TRBV18 and TRBJ1-2; D is unclear. The CDR3 covers 17 residues. V gave up 5 bases and J gave up 8 bases, with 27 bases separating them. Germline V gives CDR1 KGHSH, CDR2 LQKENI. CDR3 sequence: CASSFSTRAQSDGGYTF. CDR3 nucleotide sequence: TGTGCCAGCTCATTCTCGACGAGGGCCCAAAGTGATGGCGGCTACACCTTC.

The chain has TRBV2 and TRBJ2-3; TRBD1 or TRBD2 may be the D gene (6 bases each). The CDR3 is 15 amino acids. The V gene's germline CDR1 is SNHLY and CDR2 FYNNEI. V lost 7 bases, J lost 6 bases, and 20 bases lay in between. The DNA for the CDR3 is TGTGCCAGCATCGTCAACGGAGGGGGGCAGGATACGCAGTATTTT. Translation gives CASIVNGGGQDTQYF.

This clone was detected a few times. The chain carries TRBV6-5 and TRBJ2-7; TRBD2 agrees at 8 bases. V lost 8 bases to trimming and J lost 1 base; unmatched junction nucleotides: 10. Germline CDR1 reads MNHEY; CDR2 reads SVGAGI. The CDR3 is made up of 15 amino acids. The CDR3 here is CASRPGSGGSYEQYF. The CDR3 DNA reads as TGTGCCAGCCGACCGGGTTCGGGAGGGTCCTACGAGCAGTACTTC.

The chain joins TRBV19 to TRBJ1-3; D may be TRBD1 (5 bases). Germline CDR1 LNHDA, CDR2 SQIVND (reference sequence). V shed 5 bases and J shed 2 bases, with 10 bases lying between them. The CDR3 runs to 14 residues. The CDR3 sequence: CASSFMTAGNTIYF. For the CDR3, the DNA is TGTGCCAGTAGTTTTATGACAGCTGGAAACACCATATATTTT.

The genes are TRBV7-3 and TRBJ2-7; D may match TRBD1 or TRBD2 (5 bases each). With 0 bases removed from V and 6 bases from J, the gap between germline ends came to 18 bases. This CDR3 has 16 amino acids. Germline CDR1 SGHTA, CDR2 FQGTGA. As DNA, the CDR3 is TGTGCCAGCAGCTTAACGGTCGGGGTGGCGAGGGGCGAGCAGTACTTC. This encodes CASSLTVGVARGEQYF.